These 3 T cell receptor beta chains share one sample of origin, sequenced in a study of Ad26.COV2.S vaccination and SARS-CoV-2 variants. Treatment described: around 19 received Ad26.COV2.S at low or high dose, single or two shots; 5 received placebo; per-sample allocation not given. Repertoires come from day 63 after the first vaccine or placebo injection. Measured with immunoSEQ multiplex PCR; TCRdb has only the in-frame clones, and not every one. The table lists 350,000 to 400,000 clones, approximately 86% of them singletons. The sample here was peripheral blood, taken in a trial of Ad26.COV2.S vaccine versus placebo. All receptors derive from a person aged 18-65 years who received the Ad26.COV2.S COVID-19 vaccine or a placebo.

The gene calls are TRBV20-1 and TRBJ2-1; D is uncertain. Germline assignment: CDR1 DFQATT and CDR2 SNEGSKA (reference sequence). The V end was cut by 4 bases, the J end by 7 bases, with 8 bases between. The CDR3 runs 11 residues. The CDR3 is CSANPRNEQFF. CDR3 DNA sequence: TGCAGTGCTAATCCAAGGAATGAGCAGTTCTTC.

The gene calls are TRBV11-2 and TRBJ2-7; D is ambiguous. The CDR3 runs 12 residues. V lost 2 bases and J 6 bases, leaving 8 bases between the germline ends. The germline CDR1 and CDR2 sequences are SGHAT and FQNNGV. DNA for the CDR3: TGTGCCAGCAGCTTAATACCGGCCGAGCAGTACTTC. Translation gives CASSLIPAEQYF.

CDR3 DNA sequence: TGTGCCAGCTCACCACTGCCCTTCCCCCATAGTCTCGGCACTGAAGCTTTCTTT. Encoded protein: CASSPLPFPHSLGTEAFF. The V gene is TRBV18, the J gene TRBJ1-1; D gene ambiguous. With 1 base removed from V and 4 bases from J, the gap between germline ends came to 22 bases. Germline CDR1 reads KGHSH; CDR2 reads LQKENI. The CDR3 runs to 18 residues.